The 17 T cell receptor beta chains given below trace back to one sample, sequenced in a study of identifying expanded T cells in peripheral blood. Data came from immunoSEQ multiplex PCR; TCRdb stores just in-frame clones and leaves some out. This sample yields over 100,000 clones, of which about 87% are seen a single time; 13% to 15% belongs to the top ten. Sequenced sample: blood. All receptors come from a person between 18 and 69 years old in good health.

The chain couples TRBV7-8 to TRBJ2-5, with TRBD2 as a possible D gene (6 bases). Matching the DNA end better, TRBJ2-7 makes the J call doubtful. Germline CDR1 and CDR2: SGHVS and FQNEAQ. CDR3 size: 15 residues. The CDR3 nucleotides read TGTGCCAGCATCCCGAGGGTGGACTATACCTACGAGCAGTACTTC. Translating it yields CASIPRVDYTYEQYF.

This clone has a single count. V is TRBV5-6 and J is TRBJ2-1; no firm D call. The CDR3 runs 15 residues. Germline CDR1 is SGHDT and CDR2 is YYEEEE. The V end was cut by 0 bases, the J end by 4 bases, with 11 bases between. CDR3: CASSLEGWLYNEQFF. CDR3 in DNA: TGTGCCAGCAGCTTGGAGGGCTGGTTGTACAATGAGCAGTTCTTC.

V is TRBV5-1 and J is TRBJ1-3; 8 bases fit TRBD1. J gave up 3 bases and V 4 bases, and 6 bases lay outside the gene matches. Germline CDR1 reads SGHRS; CDR2 reads YFSETQ. The CDR3 spans 15 residues. CDR3: CASSTTGVNGNTIYF. The CDR3 nucleotides are TGCGCCAGCAGCACGACAGGGGTGAATGGAAACACCATATATTTT.

V is TRBV19 and J is TRBJ2-7; maybe TRBD1 (6 bases). CDR1 and CDR2 (germline): LNHDA, SQIVND (reference sequence). Trimming pared 3 bases from V and 3 bases from J, leaving 9 bases between. The CDR3 is 13 amino acids. The CDR3 region has the DNA TGTGCCAGTAGTATTGTGACAGGCTACGAGCAGTACTTC. This translates into CASSIVTGYEQYF.

This chain joins TRBV7-6 and TRBJ1-2; 7 bases are shared with TRBD1. The CDR3 spans 13 residues. CDR1 and CDR2 from the germline V gene are SGHVS and FNYEAQ. The J segment lost 6 bases and the V segment lost 6 bases, leaving 7 bases of the junction unmatched. DNA of the CDR3: TGTGCCAGCAGTTACACCCAGGGGGATGGCTACACCTTC. It specifies CASSYTQGDGYTF.

In DNA, the CDR3 is TGTGCCAGCAGGACCGGGGCCGGGGATGAGCAGTTCTTC. Translated: CASRTGAGDEQFF. This sequence joins TRBV2 and TRBJ2-1; D tentatively fits TRBD1 or TRBD2 (5 bases each). Germline CDR1 SNHLY, CDR2 FYNNEI. CDR3 length: 13 amino acids. V was shortened by 6 bases and J by 8 bases, with 14 bases between the two germline ends.

The rearrangement uses TRBV10-3 and TRBJ1-1, with 7 bases aligning to TRBD1. The ends lost 3 bases at V and 2 bases at J; junction bases unmatched: 3. Germline assignment: CDR1 ENHRY and CDR2 SYGVKD. The CDR3 spans 14 residues. CDR3 sequence reads: CAISEGTENTEAFF. CDR3 nucleotide sequence: TGTGCCATCAGTGAAGGGACAGAAAACACTGAAGCTTTCTTT.

The chain links TRBV6-5 to TRBJ2-7; D might be TRBD2 (6 bases). This CDR3 spans 15 amino acids. Germline V gives CDR1 MNHEY, CDR2 SVGAGI. Between the trimmed V and J ends, which lost 2 bases and 0 bases, there was a span of 11 bases. The CDR3, as DNA: TGTGCCAGCAGTTACGCATACGGGGGCTCCTACGAGCAGTACTTC. It encodes CASSYAYGGSYEQYF.

The rearrangement joins TRBV11-2 to TRBJ1-5; D is unclear. The germline gives CDR1 SGHAT, CDR2 FQNNGV. With 5 bases removed from V and 1 base from J, the gap between germline ends came to 24 bases. The length of the CDR3 is 19 residues. CDR3 bases: TGTGCCAGCAGCGTCCCGGGCCAAGAAGACGGTATAAGCAATCAGCCCCAGCATTTT. As protein: CASSVPGQEDGISNQPQHF.

A note on this clone: One end of the junction does not line up with germline, which may come from a read error. This chain links TRBV27 with TRBJ1-4; 8 nucleotides agree with TRBD1. This CDR3 region has 14 residues. Per germline, CDR1 MNHEY and CDR2 SMNVEV (reference sequence). This CDR3 reads CASSSDRGNKKLFF. In nucleotides, the CDR3 is TGTGCCAGCAGTTCCGACAGGGGTAATAAAAAACTGTTTTTT.

J is TRBJ2-6 and V is TRBV19, with D possibly matching TRBD2 (6 bases). The CDR3 sequence is 18 residues long. Trimming took off 5 bases at V and 0 bases at J, with 17 bases between the two ends. Germline loops: CDR1 LNHDA, CDR2 SQIVND (reference sequence). The CDR3 here is CASSSLSGGFSGANVLTF. The CDR3 nucleotides are TGTGCCAGTAGTTCACTTTCCGGGGGATTCTCTGGGGCCAACGTCCTGACTTTC.

This clone was recorded once. The rearrangement links TRBV6-6 to TRBJ2-7; 7 bases match TRBD1. CDR3 length equals 15 residues. V lost 2 bases and J lost 3; bases outside the gene matches: 7. Germline CDR1 and CDR2: MNHNY and SVGAGI (reference sequence). DNA of the CDR3: TGTGCCAGCAGTTACCTACAGGGGCTTGGCTACGAGCAGTACTTC. This gives the protein CASSYLQGLGYEQYF.

The sample holds one count of this clone. The chain has TRBV11-3 and TRBJ1-1; tentatively, D is TRBD1 (6 bases). This CDR3 has 15 amino acids. V lost 2 bases and J 0 bases, leaving 10 bases between the germline ends. Germline lookup yields CDR1 SGHNT and CDR2 YENEEA. The CDR3 sequence: CASSLKGDLNTEAFF. Written as DNA, the CDR3 is TGTGCCAGCAGCTTAAAGGGGGATCTGAACACTGAAGCTTTCTTT.

This clone has only one observation. This chain connects TRBV5-1 to TRBJ1-5; TRBD1 agrees at 7 bases. J was trimmed by 7 bases and V by 0 bases; bases with no gene match: 1. There are 13 residues in the CDR3. Germline V CDR1 and CDR2: SGHRS, YFSETQ. The CDR3 sequence: CASSLGQGQPQHF. CDR3 coding DNA: TGCGCCAGCAGCTTGGGACAGGGCCAGCCCCAGCATTTT.

Details on this clone: A junction end diverges from the germline sequence, so it may reflect a read error. The V gene is TRBV10-3, the J gene TRBJ2-7; no clear D. This CDR3 has 12 residues. Germline V CDR1 and CDR2: ENHRY, SYGVKD. The CDR3 region is CASSYSGYEQYF. The CDR3 region has the DNA TGTGCCAGCAGTTACTCGGGCTACGAGCAGTACTTC.

The V call is TRBV5-1, the J call TRBJ2-2, with a weak D call TRBD2 (5 bases). The CDR3 spans 16 residues. V dropped 2 bases and J dropped 0 bases, with 11 bases sitting between them. Germline V gives CDR1 SGHRS, CDR2 YFSETQ. CDR3 DNA sequence: TGCGCCAGCAGCTTTGCGGGCAGCTCGAACACCGGGGAGCTGTTTTTT. Encoded protein: CASSFAGSSNTGELFF.

This CDR3 is CAWIKDWAYAFF. DNA for the CDR3: TGTGCCTGGATTAAAGATTGGGCGTATGCTTTCTTT. The V gene is TRBV30, the J gene TRBJ1-1; D remains ambiguous. V lost 4 bases, J lost 11 bases, and 17 bases lay in between. The CDR3 is made up of 12 amino acids. The V gene's germline CDR1 is GTSNPN and CDR2 SVGIG (reference sequence).